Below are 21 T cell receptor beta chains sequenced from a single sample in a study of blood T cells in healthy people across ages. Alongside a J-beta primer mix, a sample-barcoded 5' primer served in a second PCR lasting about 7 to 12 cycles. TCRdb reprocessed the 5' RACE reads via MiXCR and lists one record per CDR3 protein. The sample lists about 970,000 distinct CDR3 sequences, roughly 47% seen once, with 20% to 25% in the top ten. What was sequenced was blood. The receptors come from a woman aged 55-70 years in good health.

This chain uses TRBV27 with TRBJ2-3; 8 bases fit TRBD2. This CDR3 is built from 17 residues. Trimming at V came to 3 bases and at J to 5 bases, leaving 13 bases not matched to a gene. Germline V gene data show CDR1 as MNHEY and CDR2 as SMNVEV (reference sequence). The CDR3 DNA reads TGTGCCAGCAGTTTCGGACTAGCCGGGGGGTGGGAAGATACGCAGTATTTT. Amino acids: CASSFGLAGGWEDTQYF.

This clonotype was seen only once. CDR3 region: CASSLGEFGGRAGEQFF. The CDR3 coding sequence is TGTGCCAGCAGCTTAGGCGAGTTTGGCGGGAGGGCCGGTGAGCAGTTCTTC. V and J are TRBV7-9 and TRBJ2-1, with 9 positions matching TRBD2. Germline V gene data show CDR1 as SEHNR and CDR2 as FQNEAQ (reference sequence). Unmatched junction bases numbered 13, after V lost 1 base and J lost 9 bases. The CDR3 runs to 17 residues.

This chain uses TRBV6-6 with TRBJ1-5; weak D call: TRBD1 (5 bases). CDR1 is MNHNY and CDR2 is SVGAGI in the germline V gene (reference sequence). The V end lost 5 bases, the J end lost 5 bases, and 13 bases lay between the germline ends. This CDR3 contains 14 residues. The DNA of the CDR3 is TGTGCCAGCAGTGAGGGGCAAGTCCATCAGCCCCAGCATTTT. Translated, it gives CASSEGQVHQPQHF.

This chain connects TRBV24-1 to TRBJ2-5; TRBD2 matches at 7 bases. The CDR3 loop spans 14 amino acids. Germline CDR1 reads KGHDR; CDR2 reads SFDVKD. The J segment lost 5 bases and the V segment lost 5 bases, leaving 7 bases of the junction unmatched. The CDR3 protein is CATSGSGATETQYF. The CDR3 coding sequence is TGTGCCACCAGTGGAAGCGGGGCGACGGAGACCCAGTACTTC.

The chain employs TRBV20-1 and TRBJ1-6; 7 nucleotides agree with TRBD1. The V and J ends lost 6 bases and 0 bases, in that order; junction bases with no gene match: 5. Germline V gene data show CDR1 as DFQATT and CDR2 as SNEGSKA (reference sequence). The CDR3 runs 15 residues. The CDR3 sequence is CSAPDRSSYNSPLHF. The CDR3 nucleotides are TGCAGTGCACCGGACAGGAGCTCCTATAATTCACCCCTCCACTTT.

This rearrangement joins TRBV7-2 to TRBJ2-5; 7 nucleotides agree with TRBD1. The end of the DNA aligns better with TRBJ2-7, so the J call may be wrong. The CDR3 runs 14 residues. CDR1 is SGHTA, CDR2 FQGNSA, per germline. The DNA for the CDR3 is TGTGCCAGCAGCTTTCCTGGACAGGTCATCGAGCAGTACTTC. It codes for CASSFPGQVIEQYF.

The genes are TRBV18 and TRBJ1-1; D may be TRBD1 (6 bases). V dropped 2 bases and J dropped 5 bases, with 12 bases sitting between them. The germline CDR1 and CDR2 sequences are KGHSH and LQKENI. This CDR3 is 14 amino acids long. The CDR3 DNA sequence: TGTGCCAGCTCACCAGACCCCCAGGGGACTGAAGCTTTCTTT. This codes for CASSPDPQGTEAFF. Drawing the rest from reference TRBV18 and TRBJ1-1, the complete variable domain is NAGVMQNPRHLVRRRGQEARLRCSPMKGHSHVYWYRQLPEEGLKFMVYLQKENIIDESGMPKERFSAEFPKEGPSILRIQQVVRGDSAAYFCASSPDPQGTEAFFGQGTRLTVV.

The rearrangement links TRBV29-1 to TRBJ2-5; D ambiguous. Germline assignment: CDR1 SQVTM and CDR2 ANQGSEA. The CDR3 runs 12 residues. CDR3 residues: CRPHDPATTQYF. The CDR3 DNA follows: TGCAGACCTCATGACCCGGCTACAACCCAGTACTTC.

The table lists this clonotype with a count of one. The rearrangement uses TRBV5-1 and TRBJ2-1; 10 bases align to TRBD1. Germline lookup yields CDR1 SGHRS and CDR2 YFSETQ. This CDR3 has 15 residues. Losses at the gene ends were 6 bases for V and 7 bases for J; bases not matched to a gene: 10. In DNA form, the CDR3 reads TGCGCCAGCACCGAGACAGGGGGCGGGTATAATGAGCAGTTCTTC. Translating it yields CASTETGGGYNEQFF.

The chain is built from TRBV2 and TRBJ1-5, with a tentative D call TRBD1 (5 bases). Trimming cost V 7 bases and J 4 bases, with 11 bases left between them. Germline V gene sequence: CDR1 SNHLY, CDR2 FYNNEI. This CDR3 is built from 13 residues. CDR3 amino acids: CASIRDQNQPQHF. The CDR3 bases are TGTGCCAGCATCCGGGACCAAAATCAGCCCCAGCATTTT.

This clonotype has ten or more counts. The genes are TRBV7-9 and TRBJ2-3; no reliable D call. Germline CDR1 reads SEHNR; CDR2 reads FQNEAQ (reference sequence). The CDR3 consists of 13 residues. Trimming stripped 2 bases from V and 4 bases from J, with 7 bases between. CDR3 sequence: CASSLTLSDTQYF. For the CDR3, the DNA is TGTGCCAGCAGCTTAACTCTCTCAGATACGCAGTATTTT.

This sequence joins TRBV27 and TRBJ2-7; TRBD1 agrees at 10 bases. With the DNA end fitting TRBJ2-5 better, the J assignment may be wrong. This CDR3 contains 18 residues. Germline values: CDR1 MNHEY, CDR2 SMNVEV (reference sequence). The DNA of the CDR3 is TGTGCCAGCAGTAACCGGGACAGGGGATGGGCGCCAACGGAGACCCAGTACTTC. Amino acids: CASSNRDRGWAPTETQYF.

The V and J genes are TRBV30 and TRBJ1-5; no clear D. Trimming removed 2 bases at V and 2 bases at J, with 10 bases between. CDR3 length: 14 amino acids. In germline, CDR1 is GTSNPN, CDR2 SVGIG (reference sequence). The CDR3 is CAWSSGRGNQPQHF. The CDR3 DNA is TGTGCCTGGAGTTCAGGTCGAGGCAATCAGCCCCAGCATTTT.

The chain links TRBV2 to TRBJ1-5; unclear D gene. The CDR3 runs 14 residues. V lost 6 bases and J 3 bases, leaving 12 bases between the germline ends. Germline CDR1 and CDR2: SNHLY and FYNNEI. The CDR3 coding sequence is TGTGCCAGCAGCGAGACAAGATACAATCAGCCCCAGCATTTT. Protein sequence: CASSETRYNQPQHF.

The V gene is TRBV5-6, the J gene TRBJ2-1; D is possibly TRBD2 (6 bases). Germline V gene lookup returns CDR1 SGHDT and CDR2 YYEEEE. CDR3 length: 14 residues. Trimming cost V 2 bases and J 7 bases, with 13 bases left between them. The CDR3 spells CASSFVLARNEQFF. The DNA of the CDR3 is TGTGCCAGCAGCTTTGTCCTAGCGCGAAATGAGCAGTTCTTC.

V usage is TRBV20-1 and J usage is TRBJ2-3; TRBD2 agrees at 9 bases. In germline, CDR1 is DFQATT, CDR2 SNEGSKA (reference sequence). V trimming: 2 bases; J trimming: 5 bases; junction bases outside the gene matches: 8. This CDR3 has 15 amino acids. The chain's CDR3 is CSARPFSGSLDTQYF. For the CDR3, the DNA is TGCAGTGCTAGACCCTTTAGCGGGAGCTTAGATACGCAGTATTTT.

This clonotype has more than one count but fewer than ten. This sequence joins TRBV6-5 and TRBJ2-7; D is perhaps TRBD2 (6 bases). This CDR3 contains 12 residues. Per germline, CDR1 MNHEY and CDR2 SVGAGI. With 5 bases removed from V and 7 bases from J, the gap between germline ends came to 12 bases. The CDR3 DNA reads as TGTGCCAGCAGTACGACTAGTTGGGAGCAGTACTTC. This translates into CASSTTSWEQYF.

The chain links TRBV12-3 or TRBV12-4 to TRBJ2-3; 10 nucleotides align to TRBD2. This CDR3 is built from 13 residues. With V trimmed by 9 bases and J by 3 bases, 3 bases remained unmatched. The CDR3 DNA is TGTGCCAGTAGCGGGAGGTGGACAGATACGCAGTATTTT. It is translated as CASSGRWTDTQYF.

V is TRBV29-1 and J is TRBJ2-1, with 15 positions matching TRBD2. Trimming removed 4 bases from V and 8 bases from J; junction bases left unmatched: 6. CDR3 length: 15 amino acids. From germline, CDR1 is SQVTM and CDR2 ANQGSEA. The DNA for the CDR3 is TGCAGCGTTGGGACTAGCGGGGGGGCGTGGGATGAGCAGTTCTTC. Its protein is CSVGTSGGAWDEQFF.

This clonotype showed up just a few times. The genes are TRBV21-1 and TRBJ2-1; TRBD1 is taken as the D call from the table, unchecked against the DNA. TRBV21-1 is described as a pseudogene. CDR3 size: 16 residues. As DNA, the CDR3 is TGTGCCAGCAGCAAAGATTCAGGGGATTTCCACAATGAGCAGTTCTTC. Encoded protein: CASSKDSGDFHNEQFF.

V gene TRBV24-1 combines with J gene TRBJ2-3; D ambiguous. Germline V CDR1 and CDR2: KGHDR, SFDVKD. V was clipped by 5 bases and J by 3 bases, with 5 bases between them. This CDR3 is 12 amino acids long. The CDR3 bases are TGTGCCACCAGTGCTTATACAGATACGCAGTATTTT. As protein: CATSAYTDTQYF.